This entry is about one T cell receptor beta chain. Its target is unknown. This specimen belongs to a study of OX40 agonist ivuxolimab in advanced cancers. Study-wide results and caveats: CD4+ and CD8+ T cells in blood underwent clonal expansion by week 6 at 0.1 to 3.0 mg/kg.

TCRdb's copy holds only in-frame clones and misses some; the assay was immunoSEQ multiplex PCR. Among roughly 86,000 clones listed, 85% to 90% were seen once. This CDR3 has 12 residues. The germline V gene has CDR1 SGHRS and CDR2 YFSETQ. Trimming removed 0 bases at V and 6 bases at J, with 6 bases between. The rearrangement links TRBV5-1 to TRBJ1-2, with D hard to call. The sequence derives from an adult with an advanced solid tumor such as melanoma, head and neck, liver or kidney cancer. The input for sequencing was CD4+ or CD8+ T cells sorted from blood, taken in a trial of the OX40 agonist ivuxolimab. In DNA form, the CDR3 reads TGCGCCAGCAGCTTGGGGCTGGATGGCTACACCTTC. This translates into CASSLGLDGYTF.